This T cell receptor beta chain was observed in a study of T cell repertoires in cytomegalovirus infection. This clonotype was seen at least ten times. Each CDR3 protein is one row after TCRdb ran MiXCR on the reads. Counted here are about 130,000 distinct CDR3 sequences, approximately 8.8% occurring once; the ten biggest clones make up around a tenth. This clonotype originated in a human donor in good health (CMV status not recorded). Some clones in this sample may be carry-over from other donors' samples. The sequencing input was PBMCs.

The CDR3 region has the DNA TGTGCCAGCAGTGGGTTCCCGGGTACCTTCGGGGAGACCCAGTACTTC. This gives the protein CASSGFPGTFGETQYF. The rearrangement joins TRBV28 to TRBJ2-5; D not certain. Germline loops: CDR1 MDHEN, CDR2 SYDVKM. Trimming stripped 5 bases from V and 5 bases from J, with 21 bases between. The CDR3 runs 16 residues.